This TCR beta chain was profiled in a study of blood T cell repertoires in COVID-19. Looking at the study overall: Nucleic acid was either cDNA or gDNA, and it came from T cells, B-cell-depleted T cells, or PBMCs.

As originally analysed: By means of reference gene primer amplification, nucleated cell counts were estimated. Assay used: immunoSEQ multiplex PCR; TCRdb lists only in-frame clones, some missing. That table gives V, J and clone size, and the DNA gave D and trimming. The table lists around 220,000 clones, 84% of them singletons. The CDR3 totals 16 residues. With 0 bases removed from V and 12 bases from J, the gap between germline ends came to 21 bases. Germline values: CDR1 LGHDT, CDR2 YNNKEL (reference sequence). Participants spanned ages about 18 to 89 years and resided in about 25 US areas. This receptor was taken from a woman between 40 and 55 years old who had recovered from COVID-19. Sequencing input: PBMCs or T cells enriched from blood (not recorded which). This rearrangement joins TRBV3-1 (or the pseudogene TRBV3-2) to TRBJ2-1; unclear D gene. The DNA of the CDR3 is TGTGCCAGCAGCCAAGATCCATTTGCTCCTACTAAAGTGCAGTTCTTC. It specifies CASSQDPFAPTKVQFF.